These T cell receptor beta chains were read from a single sample in a study of Graves' ophthalmopathy and Graves' hyperthyroidism. TCRdb called the multiplex PCR reads again in MiXCR, with one record for every CDR3 protein. The sample carries 740,000 or so distinct CDR3 sequences, approximately 40% recorded once. Sequencing input: peripheral blood. The receptors shown here come from an adult man with Graves' ophthalmopathy. The CDR3 runs from the conserved cysteine through the conserved F or W. The order of the fields is D gene, J gene, clone size, V gene, CDR3 DNA, CDR3 protein. A D gene is named only where the DNA matches it firmly. Clone size appears in some rows only: once, few, many, or a class for an expanded clone.

D: .; J: TRBJ1-2; size: .; V: TRBV7-6; DNA: TGTGCCAGCAGCCAAGAAGCCAGACAGTTCACATTCTATGGCTACACCTTC; CDR3: CASSQEARQFTFYGYTF
D: .; J: TRBJ1-2; size: few; V: TRBV10-1; DNA: TGCGCCAGCAGTGAGTCAACAGCCTTCGGTGGCTACACCTTC; CDR3: CASSESTAFGGYTF
D: .; J: TRBJ1-4; size: .; V: TRBV9; DNA: TGTGCCAGCAGCCTTGACGGCGAAAAACTGCTTTTT; CDR3: CASSLDGEKLLF
D: TRBD2; J: TRBJ2-5; size: few; V: TRBV2; DNA: TGTGCCAGCAGGATCAGACTAGCGGGGGATGAGACCCAGTACTTC; CDR3: CASRIRLAGDETQYF
D: TRBD1; J: TRBJ1-5; size: few; V: TRBV19; DNA: TGTGCCAGTAGTATAGAAGGAACAGGGGTTGAAGAGCCCCAGCATTTT; CDR3: CASSIEGTGVEEPQHF
D: .; J: TRBJ2-2; size: few; V: TRBV20-1; DNA: TGCAGTGCTAAGGATGACGGGACGAACACCGGGGAGCTGTTTTTT; CDR3: CSAKDDGTNTGELFF
D: TRBD1; J: TRBJ2-5; size: .; V: TRBV19; DNA: TGTGCCAGTAGTATGCGGACAGGCGGAGAGACCCAGTACTTC; CDR3: CASSMRTGGETQYF
D: TRBD1; J: TRBJ2-7; size: .; V: TRBV6-5; DNA: TGTGCCAGCAGCGAGGACAGGGGGCTTCGGGAGCAGTACTTC; CDR3: CASSEDRGLREQYF
D: .; J: TRBJ1-5; size: .; V: TRBV7-2; DNA: TGTGCCAGCAGCAATGTGGTGAGGGGTCAGCCCCAGCATTTT; CDR3: CASSNVVRGQPQHF
D: .; J: TRBJ1-1; size: .; V: TRBV7-8; DNA: TGTGCCAGCGGTACAGGGTACGGGATCACTGAAGCTTTCTTT; CDR3: CASGTGYGITEAFF
D: .; J: TRBJ1-1; size: many; V: TRBV15; DNA: TGTGCCACCAGCAGAACAGGAAATTCTTTTGAAGCTTTCTTT; CDR3: CATSRTGNSFEAFF
D: .; J: TRBJ1-1; size: .; V: TRBV6-1; DNA: .; CDR3: CASSIYLCSVEVRVNTEAFF
D: .; J: TRBJ1-4; size: many; V: TRBV7-9; DNA: TGTGCCAGCAGCTTGGCGAGCGTGGGGGAACTGTTTTTT; CDR3: CASSLASVGELFF
D: .; J: TRBJ1-5; size: many; V: TRBV7-2; DNA: TGTGCCAGCAGCTTAGGGACGGTGAACAAGCCCCAGCATTTT; CDR3: CASSLGTVNKPQHF
D: .; J: TRBJ1-1; size: many; V: TRBV29-1; DNA: TGCAGCGCTATGAAAGCTAGGGAGGGCCTTCGAGCTTTCTTT; CDR3: CSAMKAREGLRAFF
D: TRBD1; J: TRBJ2-5; size: .; V: TRBV20-1; DNA: TGCAGTGCTAGAGGACAGTCCGGGACAGGGGGCGCGAGGACCCAGTACTTC; CDR3: CSARGQSGTGGARTQYF
D: .; J: TRBJ2-7; size: .; V: TRBV20-1; DNA: TGCAGTGCTCGGGACTTCCCGGTGGTCGAGCAGTACTTC; CDR3: CSARDFPVVEQYF
D: TRBD1; J: TRBJ2-7; size: few; V: TRBV7-9; DNA: TGCGCCAGCAGCCTCCAGGGGGCCGGGAACGAGCAGTACTTC; CDR3: CASSLQGAGNEQYF
D: TRBD2; J: TRBJ2-7; size: many; V: TRBV15; DNA: TGTGCCACCAGCAGACCACGGACTAGCGGAACCTACGAGCAGTACTTC; CDR3: CATSRPRTSGTYEQYF
D: .; J: TRBJ1-1; size: once; V: TRBV9; DNA: TGTGCCAGCAGCGTAGATAGCGGGGGAAGGAACACTGAAGCTTTCTTT; CDR3: CASSVDSGGRNTEAFF
D: TRBD1; J: TRBJ1-5; size: .; V: TRBV24-1; DNA: TGTGCCAGCAGCGGGGGACAGGGGGCAGGTAGCAATCAGCCCCAGCATTTT; CDR3: CASSGGQGAGSNQPQHF
D: .; J: TRBJ2-5; size: few; V: TRBV7-2; DNA: TGTGCCAGCAGCTTAGTTGGCGAGACCCGGTACTTC; CDR3: CASSLVGETRYF
D: TRBD2; J: TRBJ2-5; size: .; V: TRBV28; DNA: TGTGCCAGCAGTATCCGACTAGCGGGGGGGCAAGAGACCCAGTACTTC; CDR3: CASSIRLAGGQETQYF
D: .; J: TRBJ2-7; size: many; V: TRBV7-9; DNA: TGTGCCAGCAGCGTGGCGGGCGAGCAGTACTTC; CDR3: CASSVAGEQYF
D: .; J: TRBJ2-6; size: many; V: TRBV2; DNA: TGTGCCAGCAGCGGACAGAGCTCTGGGGCCAACGTCCTGACTTTC; CDR3: CASSGQSSGANVLTF
D: .; J: TRBJ1-6; size: .; V: TRBV20-1; DNA: TGCAGTGCTAGAGGTCGAGGGGAGGCCCTCCACTTT; CDR3: CSARGRGEALHF
D: .; J: TRBJ2-6; size: many; V: TRBV29-1; DNA: TGCAGCGTTGAACCAGGAAGCTCTGGGGCCAACGTCCTGACTTTC; CDR3: CSVEPGSSGANVLTF
D: TRBD1; J: TRBJ1-4; size: many; V: TRBV29-1; DNA: TGCAGCGTTGATAGGGGGCCAGAGTCGAAAAAACTGTTTTTT; CDR3: CSVDRGPESKKLFF
D: .; J: TRBJ1-6; size: many; V: TRBV12-3/TRBV12-4; DNA: TGTGCCAGCAGTCGGGACCCCAATTCACCCCTCCACTTT; CDR3: CASSRDPNSPLHF
D: TRBD1; J: TRBJ2-7; size: many; V: TRBV20-1; DNA: TGCAGTGCTCCTACAGGGGAAATCCACGAGCAGTACTTC; CDR3: CSAPTGEIHEQYF
D: .; J: TRBJ2-7; size: many; V: TRBV20-1; DNA: TGCAGTGCTAGAGATAGGACCCGGACTAACTCCTACGAGCAGTACTTC; CDR3: CSARDRTRTNSYEQYF
D: .; J: TRBJ2-5; size: .; V: TRBV7-3; DNA: TGTGCCAGCAGCTTGAGCGGGTCAGGCGCTTCCGTGGAGACCCAGTACTTC; CDR3: CASSLSGSGASVETQYF
D: TRBD2; J: TRBJ2-6; size: once; V: TRBV25-1; DNA: TGTGCTAGAAGCGGGAGTACCTCTGGGGCCAACGTCCTGACTTTC; CDR3: CARSGSTSGANVLTF
D: TRBD1; J: TRBJ2-3; size: .; V: TRBV25-1; DNA: TGTGCCAGCTCCCGGACAGGGGCAAACACAGATACGCAGTATTTT; CDR3: CASSRTGANTDTQYF
D: .; J: TRBJ1-5; size: .; V: TRBV6-6; DNA: TGTGCCAGCAGTTACGATTTTCAGCCCCAGCATTTT; CDR3: CASSYDFQPQHF
D: TRBD1; J: TRBJ1-1; size: .; V: TRBV2; DNA: TGCGCCAGCACCAGGACAGGGGTTGCTTTCTTT; CDR3: CASTRTGVAFF
D: .; J: TRBJ1-6; size: many; V: TRBV7-2; DNA: TGTGCCAGCAGCTTAGAGCCGGGTTCACCCCTCCACTTT; CDR3: CASSLEPGSPLHF
D: .; J: TRBJ2-7; size: many; V: TRBV10-3; DNA: TGTGCCATCAGTGGAGGGGCGCCGGGGAACGAGCAGTACTTC; CDR3: CAISGGAPGNEQYF
D: .; J: TRBJ2-5; size: many; V: TRBV7-6; DNA: TGTGCTAGCAGCTTAGGCGTTTTTGAGACCCAGTACTTC; CDR3: CASSLGVFETQYF
D: .; J: TRBJ1-5; size: .; V: TRBV24-1; DNA: TGTGCCACCAGTGATTCCACAGGGCGGGGGACCTACGAGCATTTT; CDR3: CATSDSTGRGTYEHF
D: .; J: TRBJ1-5; size: many; V: TRBV7-9; DNA: TGTGCCAGCAGCTTAAGTTCAGTGCAGCCCCAGCATTTT; CDR3: CASSLSSVQPQHF
D: .; J: TRBJ1-1; size: few; V: TRBV20-1; DNA: TGCAGTGCTATGACGTGGGGCAGGGGCACTGAAGCTTTCTTT; CDR3: CSAMTWGRGTEAFF
D: TRBD2; J: TRBJ2-5; size: many; V: TRBV20-1; DNA: TGCAGTGCTAGAGACGGGGGGGGGCAGGAGACCCAGTACTTC; CDR3: CSARDGGGQETQYF
D: .; J: TRBJ2-5; size: .; V: TRBV5-1; DNA: TGCGCCAGCAGCTTGTTCCCAGGACCAGAGACCCAGTACTTC; CDR3: CASSLFPGPETQYF
D: TRBD2; J: TRBJ2-5; size: .; V: TRBV10-3; DNA: TGTGCCATCAGTGAGTCAACTAGCGGGGGCCGGTACTTC; CDR3: CAISESTSGGRYF
D: TRBD1; J: TRBJ1-1; size: .; V: TRBV2; DNA: TGTGCCAGCGTTTCACAGGGGGCAGGCACTGAAGCTTTCTTT; CDR3: CASVSQGAGTEAFF